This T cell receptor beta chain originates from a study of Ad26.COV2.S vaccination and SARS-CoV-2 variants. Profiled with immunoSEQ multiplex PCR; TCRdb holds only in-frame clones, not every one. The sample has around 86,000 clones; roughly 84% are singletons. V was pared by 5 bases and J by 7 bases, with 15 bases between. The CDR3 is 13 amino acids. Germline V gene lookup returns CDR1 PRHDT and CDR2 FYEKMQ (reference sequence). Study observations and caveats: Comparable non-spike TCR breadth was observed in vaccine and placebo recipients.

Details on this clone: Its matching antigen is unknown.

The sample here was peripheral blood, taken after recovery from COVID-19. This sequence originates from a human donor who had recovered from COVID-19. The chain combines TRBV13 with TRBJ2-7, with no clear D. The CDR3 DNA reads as TGTGCCAGCAGCCCCCCTAGGCAGGAAGAGCAGTACTTC. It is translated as CASSPPRQEEQYF.